This paragraph reports one T cell receptor (beta chain). Its binding antigen is unknown. No per-base quality is available; no much larger clone lies one base away. These data originate in a study of vaccination and CD4 T cells after COVID-19 (dated by TCRdb to between 2021 and 2022). A note on the overall study: In the convalescent cohort there were six males and four females, among whom were two Hispanic individuals, seven Caucasians, two Asians and one multiracial person. Each participant got two doses of either the Pfizer-BioNTech BNT162b2 vaccine (n=8) or the Moderna mRNA-1273 vaccine (n=2). Post-COVID blood samples from convalescent patients were collected a median of approximately 100 days after diagnosis, with a range of roughly 35 to 180 days. Post-vaccine blood samples were obtained a median of about 77 days after the second vaccine dose, with a range of roughly 14 to 241 days. Overlapping spike peptide pools from SARS-CoV-2 and from the common cold coronaviruses HCoV-NL63, HCoV-OC43 and HCoV-229E were used as culture stimuli. Control cultures received a CEFX viral epitope pool as the positive control, an HIV-1 Nef peptide pool as the negative control, or no peptide. The spike-specific CD4+ TCR repertoire was compared before and after mRNA vaccination in nine to ten COVID-19 convalescent patients and several infection-naive healthy vaccine recipients. At the TCR clonotype level, an earlier paper using these donors assessed memory CD4+ T cell crossreactivity between SARS-CoV-2 and common cold coronavirus spike proteins.

Library prep was done by PCR. At the Johns Hopkins FTIC core, DNA from the cultured CD4+ T cells underwent TCR sequencing with the Oncomine TCR Beta short-read assay. Genomic DNA was extracted from the cultured CD4+ T cells with the QIAamp micro DNA kit. Oncomine TCR Beta libraries made from cultured CD4+ T cells were pooled using unique dual indexes and sequenced on an Illumina iSeq 100. As for how the authors treated the data: Non-productive sequences were removed, and CDR3s not starting with C, not ending with F or W, or shorter than 7 amino acids were discarded. The MANAFEST web application was used to identify antigen-specific clonotypes by comparing peptide-stimulated wells against reference wells and other culture wells. An FDR below 0.05, an odds ratio above 5, and a productive frequency above 0.1% in at least two of three replicate wells were required for clones to be considered positive. Clonotypes that were significantly expanded in both SARS-CoV-2 spike wells and at least one common cold coronavirus spike condition were defined as cross-reactive. Using R version 3.6.1, CDR3 homology was evaluated through Levenshtein distances (stringdist) along with unrooted phylogenetic trees (ape). The raw public reads went through TCRdb reprocessing: fastp at Q25, MiXCR clone calling, in-frame beta chains kept. Duplicate CDR3 protein sequences are folded into a single record with the most common DNA and genes. Here the V and J calls rest on TCRdb's processing, not on the authors' analysis. The sample records about 10,000 distinct CDR3 sequences, about a third of which are singletons. The top ten hold approximately 15% of the sample.

The paper's findings and limits, for the study overall: The study included relatively few convalescent patients and did not analyze early timepoints after natural infection. Among the post-vaccine SARS-CoV-2-reactive clones in convalescent patients, a median approximately 90% showed up only after vaccination, which suggests vaccine-specific priming. Of the vaccine-specific clones in convalescent patients, 304 of 307, or nearly all, reacted only to SARS-CoV-2 spike and did not cross-react with common cold coronaviruses. The median count of SARS-CoV-2-reactive clonotypes went up from under 25 after infection to approximately 40 after vaccination, although the change was not significant.

The CDR3 covers 14 residues, taking in both the cysteine and the phenylalanine. Of the read, only the CDR3 DNA is kept; its 42 bases are in frame from base 1. Clipping removes 6 bases from V and 3 bases from J, with 3 as the unmatched junction base count. Taken from the germline V gene, the CDR1 and CDR2 loops are MDHEN and SYDVKM. According to the study, the label for this sample's treatment or condition signals: roughly 10-day PBMC culture with coronavirus spike peptide pools or control peptides (ViraFEST assay). CD4+ T cells from unexposed donors were collected before the COVID-19 pandemic (2011-2018). The ViraFEST assay was used in the study, in which antigen-specific T cells were expanded with peptide pools and expanded clonotypes were subsequently identified by TCR sequencing. About 1.8 million PBMCs per well were cultured in IMDM with 5% human AB serum and approximately 9.1 IU/ml IL-2, plus 10 ug/ml peptide pools. On days 3 and 7, half of the culture medium was replaced with fresh IL-2-containing medium. Once the cells had been in culture for about 10 days, the EasySep CD4+ T cell isolation kit was used to isolate CD4+ T cells by negative selection. Unexposed donor CD4+ T cells were tested for reactivity to SARS-CoV-2 S and N and four common cold coronavirus spike pools, as cell number allowed. PBMCs were separated from whole blood using Ficoll-Paque Plus gradient centrifugation and then either used fresh or cryopreserved at -140C. Triplicate wells were generally used for each culture condition. The leukapheresis product used for the unexposed donors was purchased from a commercial source.

The sequencing input was CD4+ T cells from blood, cultured in vitro. This receptor was obtained from a human donor in good health. The chain joins TRBV28 to TRBJ1-2; 11 of the junction bases match TRBD1. The bases are TGTGCCAGCAGGGAGGGACAGGGGGACTATGGCTACACCTTC. The encoded protein is CASREGQGDYGYTF.